This record looks at one TCR beta chain sequence and its context. These data belong to a study of glioma-infiltrating T cells after dendritic cell vaccination. This CDR3 region has 13 residues. The J segment lost 14 bases and the V segment lost 5 bases, leaving 9 bases of the junction unmatched. Germline V CDR1 and CDR2: MNHNS, SASEGT. TCRdb's table, derived via immunoSEQ multiplex PCR, lists solely in-frame clones and lacks some. The data show about 99,000 clones, more than 70% seen once. The time point: after dendritic cell vaccination, including at tumor progression/relapse. V usage is TRBV6-1 and J usage is TRBJ1-4; 9 nucleotides line up with TRBD1. Here the sequenced sample was blood, taken after dendritic cell vaccination. This TCR was recovered from a human donor with glioblastoma. The CDR3 reads CASSPRQGVTLFF. Here the CDR3 DNA reads TGTGCCAGCAGTCCACGACAGGGGGTAACGCTGTTTTTT.